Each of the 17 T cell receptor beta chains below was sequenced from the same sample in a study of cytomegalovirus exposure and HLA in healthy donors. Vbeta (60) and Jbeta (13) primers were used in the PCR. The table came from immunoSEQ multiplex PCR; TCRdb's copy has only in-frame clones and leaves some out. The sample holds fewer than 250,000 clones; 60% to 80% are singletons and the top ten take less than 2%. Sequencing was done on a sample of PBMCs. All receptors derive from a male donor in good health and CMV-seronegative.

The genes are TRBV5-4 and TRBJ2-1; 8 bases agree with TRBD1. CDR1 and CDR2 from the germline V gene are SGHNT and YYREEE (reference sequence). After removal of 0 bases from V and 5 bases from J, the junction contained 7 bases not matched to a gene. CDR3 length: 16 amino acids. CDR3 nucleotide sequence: TGTGCCAGCAGCTTGGGAGCAGGGGGCTTAGACAATGAGCAGTTCTTC. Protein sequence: CASSLGAGGLDNEQFF.

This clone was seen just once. As DNA, the CDR3 is TGTGCCAGCAGCCTATTATCTCGGGGCTCCTACGAGCAGTACTTC. It is translated as CASSLLSRGSYEQYF. The chain employs TRBV7-8 and TRBJ2-7; a possible D gene is TRBD2 (5 bases). This CDR3 is built from 15 residues. With 5 bases removed from V and 0 bases from J, the gap between germline ends came to 14 bases. Germline values: CDR1 SGHVS, CDR2 FQNEAQ.

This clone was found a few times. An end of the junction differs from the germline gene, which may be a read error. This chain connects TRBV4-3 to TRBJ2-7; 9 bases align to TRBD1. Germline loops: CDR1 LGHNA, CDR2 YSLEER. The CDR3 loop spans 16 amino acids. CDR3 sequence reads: CASSQDAGTGSSEQYF. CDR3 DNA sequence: TGCGCCAGCAGCCAAGATGCCGGGACAGGGTCCTCCGAGCAGTACTTC.

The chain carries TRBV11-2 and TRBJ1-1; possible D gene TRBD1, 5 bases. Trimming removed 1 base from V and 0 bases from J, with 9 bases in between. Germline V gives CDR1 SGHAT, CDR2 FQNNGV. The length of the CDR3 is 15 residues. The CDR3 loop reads CASSLAGTLNTEAFF. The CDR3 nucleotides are TGTGCCAGCAGCTTAGCAGGGACTTTGAACACTGAAGCTTTCTTT.

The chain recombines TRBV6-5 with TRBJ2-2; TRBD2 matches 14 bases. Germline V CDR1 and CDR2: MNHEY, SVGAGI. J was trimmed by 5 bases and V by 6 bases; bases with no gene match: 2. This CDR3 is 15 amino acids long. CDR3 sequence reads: CASRGLAGETGELFF. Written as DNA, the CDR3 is TGTGCCAGCAGGGGACTAGCGGGAGAGACCGGGGAGCTGTTTTTT.

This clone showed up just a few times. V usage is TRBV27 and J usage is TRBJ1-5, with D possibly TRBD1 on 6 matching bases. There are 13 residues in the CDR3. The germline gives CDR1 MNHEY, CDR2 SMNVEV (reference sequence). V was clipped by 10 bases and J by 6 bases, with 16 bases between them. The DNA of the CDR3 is TGTGCCACCCACGAGGGGGGGAGTCAGCCCCAGCATTTT. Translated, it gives CATHEGGSQPQHF.

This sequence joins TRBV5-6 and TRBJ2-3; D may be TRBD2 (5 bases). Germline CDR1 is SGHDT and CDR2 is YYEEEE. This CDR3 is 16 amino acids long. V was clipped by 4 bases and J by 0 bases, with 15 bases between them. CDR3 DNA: TGTGCCAGCAGCCTACTACCGGACTCTAGCACAGATACGCAGTATTTT. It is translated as CASSLLPDSSTDTQYF.

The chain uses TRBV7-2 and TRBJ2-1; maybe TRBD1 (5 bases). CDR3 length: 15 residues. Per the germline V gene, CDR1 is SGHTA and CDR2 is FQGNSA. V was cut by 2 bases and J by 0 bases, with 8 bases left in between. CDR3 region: CASSLLGDSYNEQFF. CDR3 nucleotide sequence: TGTGCCAGCAGCTTATTAGGGGACTCCTACAATGAGCAGTTCTTC.

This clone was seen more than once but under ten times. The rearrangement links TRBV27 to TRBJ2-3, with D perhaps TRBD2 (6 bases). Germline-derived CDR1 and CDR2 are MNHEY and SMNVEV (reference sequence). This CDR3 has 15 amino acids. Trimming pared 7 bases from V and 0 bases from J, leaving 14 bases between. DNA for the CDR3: TGTGCCAGCACTCCTTATGGGACTAGCACAGATACGCAGTATTTT. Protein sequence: CASTPYGTSTDTQYF.

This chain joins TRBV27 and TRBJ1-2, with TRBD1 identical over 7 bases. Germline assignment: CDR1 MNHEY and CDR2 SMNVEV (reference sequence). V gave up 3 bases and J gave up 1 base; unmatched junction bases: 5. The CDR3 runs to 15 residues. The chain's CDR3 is CASSFGTAHNYGYTF. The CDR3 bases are TGTGCCAGCAGTTTCGGGACAGCTCATAACTATGGCTACACCTTC.

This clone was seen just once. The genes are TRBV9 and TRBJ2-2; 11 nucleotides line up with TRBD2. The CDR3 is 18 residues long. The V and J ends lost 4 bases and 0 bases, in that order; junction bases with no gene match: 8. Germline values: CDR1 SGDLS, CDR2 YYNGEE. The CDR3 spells CASSPRGSGGANTGELFF. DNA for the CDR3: TGTGCCAGCAGCCCCCGAGGTAGCGGGGGGGCGAACACCGGGGAGCTGTTTTTT.

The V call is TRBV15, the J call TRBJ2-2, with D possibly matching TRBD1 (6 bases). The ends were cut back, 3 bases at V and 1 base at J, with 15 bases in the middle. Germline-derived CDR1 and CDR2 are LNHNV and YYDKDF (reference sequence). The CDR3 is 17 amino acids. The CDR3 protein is CATSRPRGQLNTGELFF. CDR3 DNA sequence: TGTGCCACCAGCAGGCCGAGAGGACAGTTGAACACCGGGGAGCTGTTTTTT.

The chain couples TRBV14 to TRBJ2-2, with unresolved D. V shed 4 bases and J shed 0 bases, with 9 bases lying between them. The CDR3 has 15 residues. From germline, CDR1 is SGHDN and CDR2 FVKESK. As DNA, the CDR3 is TGTGCCAGCAGCCGCGTTACAGCGAACACCGGGGAGCTGTTTTTT. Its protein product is CASSRVTANTGELFF. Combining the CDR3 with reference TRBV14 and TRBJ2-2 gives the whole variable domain EAGVTQFPSHSVIEKGQTVTLRCDPISGHDNLYWYRRVMGKEIKFLLHFVKESKQDESGMPNNRFLAERTGGTYSTLKVQPAELEDSGVYFCASSRVTANTGELFFGEGSRLTVL.

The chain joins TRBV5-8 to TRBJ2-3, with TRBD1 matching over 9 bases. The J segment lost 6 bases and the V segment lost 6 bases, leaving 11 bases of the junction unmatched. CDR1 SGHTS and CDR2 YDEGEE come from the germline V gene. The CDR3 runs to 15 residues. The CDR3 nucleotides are TGTGCCAGCACCAGCTCACAGGGGGCCCGGGATACGCAGTATTTT. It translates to CASTSSQGARDTQYF.

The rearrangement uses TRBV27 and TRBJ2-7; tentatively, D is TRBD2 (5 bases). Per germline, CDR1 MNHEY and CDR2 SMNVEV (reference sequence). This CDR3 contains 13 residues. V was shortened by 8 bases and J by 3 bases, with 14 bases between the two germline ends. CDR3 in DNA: TGTGCCAGCGGCCGGACTCCCTTCTACGAGCAGTACTTC. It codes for CASGRTPFYEQYF.

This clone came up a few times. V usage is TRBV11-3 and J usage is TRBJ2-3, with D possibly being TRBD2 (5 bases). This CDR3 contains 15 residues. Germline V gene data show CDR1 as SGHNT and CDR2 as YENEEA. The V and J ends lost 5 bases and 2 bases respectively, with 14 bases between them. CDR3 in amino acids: CASSPHGVYTDTQYF. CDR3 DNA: TGTGCCAGCAGCCCCCACGGGGTATACACAGATACGCAGTATTTT.

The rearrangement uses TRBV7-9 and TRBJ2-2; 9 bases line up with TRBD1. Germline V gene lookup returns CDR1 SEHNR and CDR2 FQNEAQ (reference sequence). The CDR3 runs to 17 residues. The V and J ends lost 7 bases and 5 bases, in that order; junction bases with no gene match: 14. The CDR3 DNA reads TGTGCCAGCATAGCTTATATGTCGGACAGGGGAACCGGGGAGCTGTTTTTT. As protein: CASIAYMSDRGTGELFF.